A single T cell receptor beta chain is shown here with its context. Participants spanned ages about 18 to 90 years and resided in fewer than 30 US areas. In assigning cohorts, the study relied on participant-reported clinical history. Repertoires were generated with immunoSEQ multiplex PCR, while TCRdb's copy carries only in-frame clones and drops some. Of around 250,000 clones in the sample, around 89% are singletons; the top ten hold around 0.85%. This sample is drawn from a study of blood T cell repertoires in COVID-19. Trimming took 7 bases from V and 4 from J, leaving 17 bases between them. Germline loops: CDR1 SGHTS, CDR2 YDEGEE. There are 14 residues in the CDR3.

Input material: PBMCs or T cells enriched from blood (not recorded which). The sequence derives from a man in his fifties or sixties who had been exposed to COVID-19. V is TRBV5-8 and J is TRBJ1-1; the D gene is possibly TRBD1 (5 bases). The DNA of the CDR3 is TGTGCCAGCGGAAGAAGACAGAAAGGCACTGAAGCTTTCTTT. Translating it yields CASGRRQKGTEAFF. Together with reference TRBV5-8 and TRBJ1-1, the CDR3 gives the full variable domain: EAGVTQSPTHLIKTRGQQATLRCSPISGHTSVYWYQQALGLGLQFLLWYDEGEERNRGNFPPRFSGRQFPNYSSELNVNALELEDSALYLCASGRRQKGTEAFFGQGTRLTVV.